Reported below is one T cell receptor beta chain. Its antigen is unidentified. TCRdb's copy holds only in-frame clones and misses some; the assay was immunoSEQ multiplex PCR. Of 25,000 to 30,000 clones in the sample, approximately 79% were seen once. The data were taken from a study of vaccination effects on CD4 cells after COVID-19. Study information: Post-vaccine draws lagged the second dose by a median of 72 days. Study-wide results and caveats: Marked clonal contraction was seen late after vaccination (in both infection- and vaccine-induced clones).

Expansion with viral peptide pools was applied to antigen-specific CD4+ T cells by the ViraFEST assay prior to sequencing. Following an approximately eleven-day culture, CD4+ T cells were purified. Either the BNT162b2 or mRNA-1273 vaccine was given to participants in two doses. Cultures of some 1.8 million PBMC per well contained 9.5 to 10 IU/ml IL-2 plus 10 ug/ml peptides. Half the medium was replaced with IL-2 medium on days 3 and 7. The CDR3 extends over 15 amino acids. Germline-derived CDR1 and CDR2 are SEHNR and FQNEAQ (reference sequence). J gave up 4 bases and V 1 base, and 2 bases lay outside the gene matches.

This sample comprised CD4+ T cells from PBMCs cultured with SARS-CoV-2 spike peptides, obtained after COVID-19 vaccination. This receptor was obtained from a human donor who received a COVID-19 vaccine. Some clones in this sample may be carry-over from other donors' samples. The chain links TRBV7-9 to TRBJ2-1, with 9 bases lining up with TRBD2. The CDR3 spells CASSLGSGGYNEQFF. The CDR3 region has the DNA TGTGCCAGCAGCTTAGGTAGCGGGGGTTACAATGAGCAGTTCTTC.